A single T cell receptor beta chain is shown here with its context. Here immunoSEQ multiplex PCR was the method, and the copy in TCRdb shows in-frame clones only, minus some. Of around 16,000 clones detected, around 70% appear once; the ten largest clones hold approximately 16%. This record comes from a study of PD-1 and CTLA-4 blockade in melanoma. The CDR3 is 19 residues long. The J segment lost 4 bases and the V segment lost 0 bases, leaving 16 bases of the junction unmatched. CDR1 is MNHEY, CDR2 SVGEGT, per germline. This clonotype originated in a human donor with melanoma. V is TRBV6-2 or TRBV6-3 and J is TRBJ2-7; 9 nucleotides match TRBD1. The starting material was CD8+ T cells from peripheral blood, obtained before anti-PD-1 treatment. The CDR3 DNA reads as TGTGCCAGCAGTTACTCGACAGTACCGGGACAGGGAACGGCTTACGAGCAGTACTTC. Protein: CASSYSTVPGQGTAYEQYF.